These T cell receptor beta chains were read from a single sample in a study of T cells in Graves' hyperthyroidism and ophthalmopathy. MiXCR, applied by TCRdb to the multiplex PCR reads, yields one record per CDR3 protein. The sample consists of some 490,000 distinct CDR3 sequences, roughly 15% of them appearing once. Sequences were obtained from blood. The receptors were sampled from a woman aged 30 to 39 with Graves' ophthalmopathy. Both conserved end residues are part of each CDR3. A D gene is named only where the DNA matches it firmly. Size values are once, few and many counts, or a class for expanded clones, and some rows have none.

TRBJ2-3 TRBV27 many TRBD1 TGTGCCAGCAGTGGGGACAGGGTAGGAGCTGGGACGCAGTATTTT CASSGDRVGAGTQYF
TRBJ2-1 TRBV9 many TRBD1 TGTGCCAGCAGCGCCTCGGGACAGTCCGGCTACAATGAGCAGTTCTTC CASSASGQSGYNEQFF
TRBJ2-3 TRBV7-6 many TRBD2 TGTGCCAGCAGCTTGCTAGCGGGAGGAAACACAGATACGCAGTATTTT CASSLLAGGNTDTQYF
TRBJ2-1 TRBV7-9 . TRBD2 TGTACCAGCATCCAAGGATTAGCGGGAGTCAATGAGCAGTTCTTC CTSIQGLAGVNEQFF
TRBJ2-7 TRBV6-2/TRBV6-3 many . TGTGCCAGCAGTTACTCGAGTTCATCCTATAGAAGCTCCTACGAGCAGTACTTC CASSYSSSSYRSSYEQYF
TRBJ2-2 TRBV5-1 . . TGCGCCAGCAGCTTGGAGGCCCCCCGGGGCACCGGGGAGCTGTTTTTT CASSLEAPRGTGELFF
TRBJ2-7 TRBV29-1 . TRBD1 TGCAGCGCCAACCTCAGGGACAGAGAATACGAGCAGTACTTC CSANLRDREYEQYF
TRBJ1-5 TRBV28 many . TGTGCCAGCAGTTTATTCGCAGCGCAAAGCAATCAGCCCCAGCATTTT CASSLFAAQSNQPQHF
TRBJ2-2 TRBV5-8 . . TGTGCCAGCAGCCCCGGGATCCCCTCCGGGGAGCTGTTTTTT CASSPGIPSGELFF
TRBJ2-5 TRBV20-1 many TRBD2 TGCAGTGCGGAATCGGGACTAGCGGGAGTAGGAGAGACCCAGTACTTC CSAESGLAGVGETQYF
TRBJ2-1 TRBV12-3/TRBV12-4 . TRBD1 TGTGCCAGCAGCCAAAACAGGGGGCAGTTAAATGAGCAGTTCTTC CASSQNRGQLNEQFF
TRBJ2-5 TRBV20-1 many . TGCAGTGCTAGAGATCTCCGGGACGGGCGGGAGACCCAGTACTTC CSARDLRDGRETQYF
TRBJ2-3 TRBV29-1 many . TGCAGCGTTGAAGAGACCGGCGGGTTCACAGATACGCAGTATTTT CSVEETGGFTDTQYF
TRBJ2-7 TRBV10-2 few . TGCGCCAGCAAAAGTAGACAGACCTACGAGCAGTACTTC CASKSRQTYEQYF
TRBJ2-1 TRBV7-2 once . TGTGCCAGCAGCTTAAAATTTGTCCAGTTCTTC CASSLKFVQFF
TRBJ2-7 TRBV7-9 many . TGTGCCAGCAGCCAACAGGGCTACGAGCAGTACTTC CASSQQGYEQYF
TRBJ1-2 TRBV7-2 few . TGTGCCAGCAGCGCTACACATAACTATGGCTACACCTTC CASSATHNYGYTF
TRBJ1-2 TRBV13 . . TGTGCCAGCAGCTTAAGGGGGGTCGAGAACTATGGCTACACCTTC CASSLRGVENYGYTF
TRBJ2-5 TRBV11-2 many TRBD1 TGTGCCAGCAGCCGAGCAGGGGGCGGTGAGACCCAGTACTTC CASSRAGGGETQYF
TRBJ2-7 TRBV7-3 few . TGTGCCAGCAGCGACACAAACAGGGACCCCTACGAGCAGTACTTC CASSDTNRDPYEQYF
TRBJ2-1 TRBV15 few . TGTGCCACCAGCAGATCAGGACGGTTCTCCTACAATGAGCAGTTCTTC CATSRSGRFSYNEQFF
TRBJ2-7 TRBV5-6 . . TGTGCCAGCAGCATTACACGGAGGTCAGTCTCCTACGAGCAGTACTTC CASSITRRSVSYEQYF
TRBJ1-1 TRBV19 few . TGTGCCAGTAGTATAGATCTATCCGGGTTCACTGAAGCTTTCTTT CASSIDLSGFTEAFF
TRBJ2-7 TRBV28 many TRBD1 TGTGCCAGCAGTGCCGGGACAGGAGCCTACGAGCAGTACTTC CASSAGTGAYEQYF
TRBJ1-6 TRBV6-1 few TRBD1 TGTGCCAGCAGTCAGGACAGGGCCCATTCACCCCTCCACTTT CASSQDRAHSPLHF
TRBJ2-6 TRBV9 few . TGTGCCAGCAGCGTAGGGGAGCGCTCTGGGGCCAACGTCCTGACTTTC CASSVGERSGANVLTF
TRBJ2-2 TRBV6-1 . TRBD1 TGTGCCAGCAGTCGAGGGACAGGGAATTCGAACACCGGGGAGCTGTTTTTT CASSRGTGNSNTGELFF
TRBJ1-2 TRBV2 many TRBD1 TGTGCCAGCAGTGTAGTGACAGGGCTTATCTATGGCTACACCTTC CASSVVTGLIYGYTF
TRBJ2-2 TRBV7-3 many . TGTGCCAGCAGCTTACGAGGCGGGAACAAGAACACCGGGGAGCTGTTTTTT CASSLRGGNKNTGELFF
TRBJ2-1 TRBV4-3 . . TGCGCCAGCAGCCGACAAGGGGGTGGGGGGGGCTACAATGAGCAGTTCTTC CASSRQGGGGGYNEQFF
TRBJ2-1 TRBV12-5 many TRBD2 TGTGCTAGTGGTTTGGGCGGGAGGGCTGAGCAGTTCTTC CASGLGGRAEQFF
TRBJ1-5 TRBV28 many . TGTGCCAGCCAAACAGGGAATCAGCCCCAGCATTTT CASQTGNQPQHF
TRBJ1-3 TRBV15 . . TGTGCCACCTGCAGAGATTTGGTAGGGACTGGAAACACCATATATTTT CATCRDLVGTGNTIYF
TRBJ2-7 TRBV6-1 many TRBD1 TGTGCCAGCAGGTCCGACAGGGGAGGCTCCTACGAGCAGTACTTC CASRSDRGGSYEQYF
TRBJ1-5 TRBV20-1 many . TGCAGTGCTCCGGACGGAGGCAATCAGCCCCAGCATTTT CSAPDGGNQPQHF